Below, 14 T cell receptor beta chains from the same sample are listed, as sequenced in a study of blood T cell repertoires in COVID-19. Some clones are missing from TCRdb's copy, which holds only in-frame ones; the method was immunoSEQ multiplex PCR. The sample shows about 88,000 clones, roughly 88% of them seen only once. The material sequenced was peripheral blood. All receptors come from a woman older than 75 with acute or convalescent COVID-19.

This clone was counted between two and nine times. The chain recombines TRBV19 with TRBJ1-3; D uncertain. V shed 5 bases and J shed 2 bases, with 10 bases lying between them. This CDR3 region has 14 residues. Germline CDR1 is LNHDA and CDR2 is SQIVND (reference sequence). The CDR3 reads CASSPDTAGNTIYF. The CDR3, as DNA: TGTGCCAGTAGTCCAGACACGGCTGGAAACACCATATATTTT.

This chain uses TRBV12-3 or TRBV12-4 with TRBJ1-1; D is unresolved. This CDR3 has 13 residues. V lost 6 bases and J lost 0, with 8 bases in between. The CDR3 is CASSRHMNTEAFF. The CDR3 region has the DNA TGTGCCAGCAGCAGACATATGAACACTGAAGCTTTCTTT.

This chain uses TRBV28 with TRBJ1-1; no clear D. This CDR3 is built from 12 residues. V lost 6 bases to trimming and J lost 1 base, with 6 bases between them. Germline CDR1 is MDHEN and CDR2 is SYDVKM. The CDR3 spells CASRSGNTEAFF. Written as DNA, the CDR3 is TGTGCCAGCAGGTCAGGGAACACTGAAGCTTTCTTT.

The V call is TRBV19, the J call TRBJ2-3; 8 bases line up with TRBD1. Germline V lookup: CDR1 LNHDA, CDR2 SQIVND (reference sequence). The CDR3 is 16 residues long. The ends lost 5 bases at V and 2 bases at J; junction bases unmatched: 9. CDR3 DNA sequence: TGTGCCAGTAGTTCGAGACAGGGGCAATACACAGATACGCAGTATTTT. It encodes CASSSRQGQYTDTQYF.

The chain couples TRBV5-4 to TRBJ2-3; 9 nucleotides align to TRBD2. Per germline, CDR1 SGHNT and CDR2 YYREEE (reference sequence). J lost 0 bases, V lost 4 bases, and 6 bases had no gene match. CDR3 length equals 16 residues. The CDR3, as DNA: TGTGCCAGCAGCCACCTTAGCGGGGGAAGCACAGATACGCAGTATTTT. Protein sequence: CASSHLSGGSTDTQYF.

Here the CDR3 reads CASREQGQTAEAFF. The CDR3 nucleotides read TGTGCCAGCAGAGAACAGGGCCAGACGGCTGAAGCTTTCTTT. V gene TRBV7-2 combines with J gene TRBJ1-1, with D perhaps TRBD1 (6 bases). V lost 6 bases and J 6 bases, leaving 17 bases between the germline ends. The CDR3 is 14 residues long. Germline V gives CDR1 SGHTA, CDR2 FQGNSA.

V usage is TRBV6-1 and J usage is TRBJ1-6, with 8 bases lining up with TRBD1. This CDR3 has 14 residues. The germline V gene encodes CDR1 MNHNS and CDR2 SASEGT. J was trimmed by 13 bases and V by 2 bases; bases with no gene match: 7. The chain's CDR3 is CASSEIRGRGPLHF. In DNA, the CDR3 is TGTGCCAGCAGTGAAATCAGGGGGCGAGGGCCCCTCCACTTT.

The chain joins TRBV7-2 to TRBJ1-5, with D perhaps TRBD1 (6 bases). The germline V gene encodes CDR1 SGHTA and CDR2 FQGNSA. V gave up 1 base and J gave up 4 bases, with 11 bases separating them. The CDR3 is made up of 15 amino acids. CDR3: CASSLVRGGNQPQHF. The CDR3 DNA follows: TGTGCCAGCAGCTTAGTCAGGGGCGGGAATCAGCCCCAGCATTTT.

J is TRBJ2-7 and V is TRBV5-1, with D possibly matching TRBD2 (6 bases). The length of the CDR3 is 15 residues. V was pared by 5 bases and J by 2 bases, with 17 bases between. From germline, CDR1 is SGHRS and CDR2 YFSETQ. The CDR3 loop reads CASRTAPGSPYEQYF. The CDR3 nucleotides read TGCGCCAGCAGAACCGCCCCCGGGAGCCCCTACGAGCAGTACTTC. The whole variable domain, remainder taken from reference TRBV5-1 and TRBJ2-7, is KAGVTQTPRYLIKTRGQQVTLSCSPISGHRSVSWYQQTPGQGLQFLFEYFSETQRNKGNFPGRFSGRQFSNSRSEMNVSTLELGDSALYLCASRTAPGSPYEQYFGPGTRLTVT.

The rearrangement links TRBV3-1 (or the pseudogene TRBV3-2) to TRBJ1-5; 9 bases match TRBD1. Losses at the gene ends were 4 bases for V and 1 base for J; bases not matched to a gene: 2. The germline V gene has CDR1 LGHDT and CDR2 YNNKEL (reference sequence). There are 15 residues in the CDR3. CDR3 sequence (DNA): TGTGCCAGCAGCCGTGACAGGGGGAGCAATCAGCCCCAGCATTTT. Residues: CASSRDRGSNQPQHF.

The chain combines TRBV5-5 with TRBJ2-3; a weak D match, TRBD2 (5 bases). The germline V gene has CDR1 SGHKS and CDR2 YYEKEE (reference sequence). V was shortened by 1 base and J by 13 bases, with 10 bases between the two germline ends. The CDR3 has 11 residues. CDR3 nucleotide sequence: TGTGCCAGCAGCTTGCTTGTGGGAGAGTATTTT. It translates to CASSLLVGEYF.

The chain uses TRBV6-5 and TRBJ1-2; D may be TRBD1 (5 bases). The CDR3 spans 13 residues. Trimming left V 4 bases short and J 7 bases short, with 13 bases between. CDR1 MNHEY and CDR2 SVGAGI come from the germline V gene. CDR3 sequence reads: CASSSPGGGGYTF. The CDR3 DNA follows: TGTGCCAGCAGTTCCCCTGGGGGGGGTGGCTACACCTTC.

The genes are TRBV5-1 and TRBJ2-2, with a possible D match to TRBD2 (6 bases). V gave up 1 base and J gave up 2 bases, with 9 bases separating them. Germline-derived CDR1 and CDR2 are SGHRS and YFSETQ. There are 15 residues in the CDR3. The CDR3 sequence is CASSLMGLNTGELFF. The CDR3, as DNA: TGCGCCAGCAGCTTGATGGGACTTAACACCGGGGAGCTGTTTTTT.

This chain uses TRBV7-9 with TRBJ1-5; D is perhaps TRBD1 (5 bases). Germline V CDR1 and CDR2: SEHNR, FQNEAQ (reference sequence). Trimming removed 5 bases from V and 3 bases from J, with 14 bases in between. The CDR3 extends over 15 amino acids. In DNA form, the CDR3 reads TGTGCCAGCAGCGCCCAGGGTGGTAACAATCAGCCCCAGCATTTT. Translating it yields CASSAQGGNNQPQHF.